This entry is about one T cell receptor beta chain. The data belong to a study of blood T cell repertoires in COVID-19. J lost 3 bases, V lost 1 base, and 6 bases had no gene match. CDR3 length equals 15 residues. The germline CDR1 and CDR2 sequences are LGHNA and YSLEER. Clones were sequenced by immunoSEQ multiplex PCR, and TCRdb holds only the in-frame ones, with some missing. The sample contains over 200,000 clones, roughly 77% of which appear only once. The V call is TRBV4-3, the J call TRBJ2-7; 7 bases agree with TRBD1. The sequencing input was peripheral blood. This sequence originates from an elderly woman with acute or convalescent COVID-19. For the CDR3, the DNA is TGCGCCAGCAGCCAAGGAAGGGACAGCTTCTACGAGCAGTACTTC. This encodes CASSQGRDSFYEQYF.